The 17 T cell receptor beta chains given below trace back to one sample, sequenced in a study of blood T cell repertoires in COVID-19. Only in-frame clones appear in the TCRdb table, and some are missing; sequencing was by immunoSEQ multiplex PCR. The sample yields under 250,000 clones, roughly 80% seen once. The specimen was peripheral blood. These TCRs come from a woman aged 18-30 years with acute or convalescent COVID-19.

Written as DNA, the CDR3 is TGTGCCAGCTCCGGGACAGGGGGAGAGCAGTTCTTC. Translating it yields CASSGTGGEQFF. This chain joins TRBV18 and TRBJ2-1, with TRBD1 matching 11 bases. From germline, CDR1 is KGHSH and CDR2 LQKENI. J gave up 10 bases and V 6 bases, and 2 bases lay outside the gene matches. This CDR3 region has 12 residues.

The chain recombines TRBV30 with TRBJ2-7; 12 bases are shared with TRBD2. This CDR3 contains 16 residues. CDR1 is GTSNPN, CDR2 SVGIG, per germline (reference sequence). Unmatched junction bases numbered 14, after V lost 2 bases and J lost 9 bases. The CDR3 coding sequence is TGTGCCTGGAGTCTCGGAGGACTAGCGGGGACCATCGGGCAGTACTTC. Amino acids: CAWSLGGLAGTIGQYF.

Remarks on this clone: Other DNA sequences from this sample encode an identical CDR3 as well. The genes are TRBV5-6 and TRBJ1-5, with D perhaps TRBD1 (6 bases). Trimming cost V 0 bases and J 0 bases, with 10 bases left between them. The germline V gene has CDR1 SGHDT and CDR2 YYEEEE. This CDR3 is built from 16 residues. The CDR3 loop reads CASSLAGGYSNQPQHF. CDR3 DNA sequence: TGTGCCAGCAGCTTGGCGGGGGGCTATAGCAATCAGCCCCAGCATTTT.

The chain recombines TRBV19 with TRBJ1-3, with 8 bases lining up with TRBD1. Germline CDR1 reads LNHDA; CDR2 reads SQIVND (reference sequence). The CDR3 consists of 18 residues. With 6 bases clipped from V and 1 base from J, the junction kept 14 bases outside the gene matches. CDR3 sequence reads: CASSLAVFGTGSGNTIYF. Here the CDR3 DNA reads TGTGCCAGTAGCCTCGCCGTTTTCGGGACAGGTTCTGGAAACACCATATATTTT.

V usage is TRBV7-9 and J usage is TRBJ1-5; D unresolved. The germline V gene has CDR1 SEHNR and CDR2 FQNEAQ (reference sequence). The length of the CDR3 is 14 residues. V lost 1 base, J lost 2 bases, and 6 bases lay in between. The CDR3 sequence is CASSLGRGNQPQHF. The CDR3 nucleotides are TGTGCCAGCAGCTTAGGTCGCGGCAATCAGCCCCAGCATTTT. Full variable domain (outside the CDR3, taken from reference TRBV7-9 and TRBJ1-5): DTGVSQNPRHKITKRGQNVTFRCDPISEHNRLYWYRQTLGQGPEFLTYFQNEAQLEKSRLLSDRFSAERPKGSFSTLEIQRTEQGDSAMYLCASSLGRGNQPQHFGDGTRLSIL.

This chain links TRBV4-2 with TRBJ2-2; TRBD2 agrees at 9 bases. Per germline, CDR1 LGHNA and CDR2 YNFKEQ. The CDR3 spans 16 residues. With V trimmed by 5 bases and J by 0 bases, 4 bases remained unmatched. The CDR3 reads CASSILAGSNTGELFF. The CDR3, as DNA: TGTGCCAGCAGCATCCTAGCGGGATCGAACACCGGGGAGCTGTTTTTT.

The rearrangement uses TRBV18 and TRBJ1-2; TRBD1 is a possible D gene (5 bases). Germline assignment: CDR1 KGHSH and CDR2 LQKENI. The CDR3 has 14 residues. Trimming left V 6 bases short and J 4 bases short, with 15 bases between. CDR3 protein: CASSAEGGTYGYTF. DNA of the CDR3: TGTGCCAGCTCCGCGGAGGGCGGGACCTATGGCTACACCTTC.

This clone was seen only a few times. CDR3 nucleotides: TGTGCCAGCAGACCACAGGGAGGCACAGATACGCAGTATTTT. Translation gives CASRPQGGTDTQYF. V usage is TRBV28 and J usage is TRBJ2-3; maybe TRBD1 (6 bases). The CDR3 is 14 amino acids. The germline V gene encodes CDR1 MDHEN and CDR2 SYDVKM. Trimming stripped 6 bases from V and 1 base from J, with 11 bases between. Filled out from reference TRBV28 and TRBJ2-3, the complete variable domain reads DVKVTQSSRYLVKRTGEKVFLECVQDMDHENMFWYRQDPGLGLRLIYFSYDVKMKEKGDIPEGYSVSREKKERFSLILESASTNQTSMYLCASRPQGGTDTQYFGPGTRLTVL.

DNA for the CDR3: TGTGCCAGCAGCGAGGGGGCGGGCGGCTACACCTTC. Its protein is CASSEGAGGYTF. This rearrangement joins TRBV7-8 to TRBJ1-2; 7 bases map to TRBD1. Per the germline V gene, CDR1 is SGHVS and CDR2 is FQNEAQ. Losses at the gene ends were 5 bases for V and 8 bases for J; bases not matched to a gene: 5. There are 12 residues in the CDR3.

The rearrangement links TRBV18 to TRBJ1-4, with 10 nucleotides matching TRBD1. Germline V lookup: CDR1 KGHSH, CDR2 LQKENI. The CDR3 has 14 residues. V trimming: 4 bases; J trimming: 8 bases; junction bases outside the gene matches: 4. The CDR3 protein is CASSRDRGAEKLFF. The DNA for the CDR3 is TGTGCCAGCTCACGGGACAGGGGAGCCGAAAAACTGTTTTTT.

A few counts support this clone. The chain uses TRBV15 and TRBJ2-5, with 10 bases that match TRBD2. Germline-derived CDR1 and CDR2 are LNHNV and YYDKDF (reference sequence). The CDR3 contains 21 residues. The V gene end was trimmed by 0 bases and the J gene end by 5 bases; junction bases not matched to a gene: 21. The CDR3 loop reads CATSRDLMWRGEAGGRETQYF. In nucleotides, the CDR3 is TGTGCCACCAGCAGAGATCTTATGTGGAGGGGAGAAGCGGGAGGGAGGGAGACCCAGTACTTC.

V usage is TRBV18 and J usage is TRBJ2-1; D might be TRBD2 (5 bases). In germline, CDR1 is KGHSH, CDR2 LQKENI. This CDR3 comprises 15 residues. Trimming took off 1 base at V and 9 bases at J, with 16 bases between the two ends. CDR3: CASSPLPDGVGEQFF. The CDR3 DNA is TGTGCCAGCTCACCACTTCCCGACGGGGTGGGTGAGCAGTTCTTC. The full variable domain, with the rest looked up from reference TRBV18 and TRBJ2-1, is NAGVMQNPRHLVRRRGQEARLRCSPMKGHSHVYWYRQLPEEGLKFMVYLQKENIIDESGMPKERFSAEFPKEGPSILRIQQVVRGDSAAYFCASSPLPDGVGEQFFGPGTRLTVL.

This clone came up once. V is TRBV5-1 and J is TRBJ2-7; 9 bases are a match to TRBD2. V trimming: 2 bases; J trimming: 6 bases; junction bases outside the gene matches: 9. CDR1 SGHRS and CDR2 YFSETQ come from the germline V gene. CDR3 length equals 15 residues. In nucleotides, the CDR3 is TGCGCCAGCAGCTTACGTGTAGCGGGAGTCGGCGAGCAGTACTTC. Protein product: CASSLRVAGVGEQYF.

This clone was found many times. The CDR3 protein is CASSAWTGNTEAFF. For the CDR3, the DNA is TGTGCCAGCAGTGCGTGGACAGGAAACACTGAAGCTTTCTTT. The chain links TRBV27 to TRBJ1-1; 7 bases fit TRBD1. The CDR3 runs 14 residues. V lost 5 bases, J lost 2 bases, and 5 bases stayed unmatched. Germline CDR1 MNHEY, CDR2 SMNVEV (reference sequence).

This chain connects TRBV6-5 to TRBJ1-2; 9 bases align to TRBD1. CDR1 is MNHEY, CDR2 SVGAGI, per germline. This CDR3 is 15 amino acids long. V lost 6 bases to trimming and J lost 1 base; unmatched junction nucleotides: 6. The CDR3 loop reads CASSHRDRDNYGYTF. The CDR3 coding sequence is TGTGCCAGCAGCCACCGGGACAGGGATAACTATGGCTACACCTTC.

The chain combines TRBV5-1 with TRBJ2-7; 10 bases are a match to TRBD2. V gave up 3 bases and J gave up 4 bases; unmatched junction bases: 10. CDR1 is SGHRS and CDR2 is YFSETQ in the germline V gene. The CDR3 is 16 amino acids. CDR3: CASSSKIRTSGYEQYF. DNA for the CDR3: TGCGCCAGCAGCTCGAAGATCCGGACTAGCGGTTACGAGCAGTACTTC.

V and J are TRBV6-1 and TRBJ1-2; the D is unclear. V was pared by 1 base and J by 8 bases, with 14 bases between. CDR3 size: 14 residues. CDR1 is MNHNS and CDR2 is SASEGT in the germline V gene. The chain's CDR3 is CASSEGWPFWGYTF. DNA for the CDR3: TGTGCCAGCAGTGAAGGGTGGCCCTTCTGGGGCTACACCTTC.